The source of this T cell receptor (beta chain) is a study of blood T cells in healthy people across ages. A second PCR of about 7 to 12 cycles used a sample-barcoded 5' primer and a J-beta primer mix. TCRdb reanalysed the 5' RACE reads using MiXCR and keeps one entry per CDR3 protein. The table includes around 1,000,000 distinct CDR3 sequences, less than 25% detected once. Study results and caveats: Diversity was estimated from one million T cells, and these estimates were considered underestimates. Donor CMV status was unknown, possibly confounding expanded clonotype changes.

Points on this clonotype: Antigen: not known.

The CDR3 totals 15 residues. CDR1 SQVTM and CDR2 ANQGSEA come from the germline V gene. Germline trimming cut 7 bases from V and 2 bases from J; bases unmatched to any gene: 12. These same records also appear under a second study, on T cells of mothers and their children. In that study: The effect of thymic selection on TCR recombination output is similar between related and unrelated pairs.

The sequencing sample was made of blood. The clonotype comes from a girl aged 2-9 years in good health. The chain is built from TRBV29-1 and TRBJ2-3; 7 nucleotides match TRBD1. In DNA, the CDR3 is TGCAGCGGAAGGACAGGCCCGTCTTCCACAGATACGCAGTATTTT. It yields the protein CSGRTGPSSTDTQYF.